What follows is one T cell receptor beta chain and its context. The antigen is unknown. The data were taken from a study of cytomegalovirus exposure and HLA in healthy donors. Overall study context: The same platform used for the roughly 610 first-cohort repertoires was also used for the roughly 120 validation repertoires, as a later analysis reported. Study results and caveats: It was confirmed in vitro that a few of the CMV-associated chains were specific for CMV antigens. For cytomegalovirus status, the classifier reportedly gave diagnoses with high specificity and sensitivity. TCR sequences were mostly rare, though some public TCRs occurred in many donors.

The protocol was immunoSEQ multiplex PCR, while the TCRdb copy is restricted to in-frame clones and leaves out a portion. The sample consists of 50,000 to 65,000 clones, approximately 89% of them appearing once. Losses at the gene ends were 5 bases for V and 7 bases for J; bases not matched to a gene: 7. Germline values: CDR1 SGHRS, CDR2 YFSETQ. This CDR3 comprises 14 residues. The chain combines TRBV5-1 with TRBJ2-2, with 8 bases that match TRBD1. The clonotype originates from a woman aged 18 to 35 in good health and CMV-seropositive. The source material was PBMCs. In DNA form, the CDR3 reads TGCGCCAGCAGGCTTGACAGGGGTGGCGGGGAGCTGTTTTTT. Its translation: CASRLDRGGGELFF.